This T cell receptor (beta chain) was captured by sequencing in a study of OX40 agonist ivuxolimab in advanced cancers. Study context: All patients had ivuxolimab intravenously every 2 weeks at 0.01 to 10 mg/kg. Dose-escalation subjects each had hepatocellular carcinoma, melanoma, renal cell or head and neck cancer. Study-level points and caveats: Specificity for antigen went undetermined in the expanded peripheral T cells. Dosing at 0.1 to 3.0 mg/kg was accompanied by clonal expansion of CD4+ and CD8+ blood T cells by week 6.

The CDR3 length is 15 residues. CDR1 and CDR2 from the germline V gene are SGHAT and FQNNGV. J gave up 3 bases and V 3 bases, and 7 bases lay outside the gene matches. Repertoires were generated with immunoSEQ multiplex PCR, while TCRdb's copy carries only in-frame clones and drops some. The sample carries about 53,000 clones, nearly 90% recorded once. Comment on this clone: What it binds is not known.

The sample consisted of CD4+ or CD8+ T cells sorted from blood, taken in a trial of the OX40 agonist ivuxolimab. The receptor was isolated from an adult with an advanced solid tumor such as melanoma, head and neck, liver or kidney cancer. V usage is TRBV11-2 and J usage is TRBJ2-7, with 8 bases aligning to TRBD2. The CDR3 region has the DNA TGTGCCAGCAGCTTGCGGCGGGAGGTACTCTACGAGCAGTACTTC. Translated: CASSLRREVLYEQYF.